This TCR beta chain was profiled in a study of blood T cell repertoires in COVID-19. The wider study: Some COVID-19 samples were acute and others convalescent; all came from the United States, Italy and Spain. PBMCs, B-cell-depleted T cells, or T cells were the source of the cDNA or gDNA that made up the material.

The germline V and J ends were trimmed by 8 bases and 5 bases, with 13 bases remaining between them. Germline V gene data show CDR1 as WNHNN and CDR2 as SYGVQD (reference sequence). The CDR3 totals 13 residues. Original processing notes: By means of reference gene primer amplification, nucleated cell counts were estimated. The protocol was immunoSEQ multiplex PCR, while the TCRdb copy is restricted to in-frame clones and leaves out a portion. V and J calls and clone size come straight from that table; D and trimming were deduced from the DNA. The table records about 51,000 clones, about 88% of them present only once.

Material: peripheral blood. The rearrangement uses TRBV10-1 and TRBJ2-1; D not certain. The sequence derives from a man aged 55-75 years with acute or convalescent COVID-19. The CDR3 loop is CASSPNRNNEQFF. CDR3 bases: TGCGCCAGCTCCCCGAACAGAAACAATGAGCAGTTCTTC.